These T cell receptor beta chains were read from a single sample in a study of fetal regulatory T cell absence and autoimmunity. The table came from immunoSEQ multiplex PCR; TCRdb's copy has only in-frame clones and leaves some out. Among more than 85,000 clones listed, more than 70% were seen once. Material for sequencing was pancreas tissue. The receptors here all came from a male donor with IPEX syndrome. Each CDR3 is given with its conserved first and last residue. D genes are given only for firm matches. The size field is filled for only some rows; it gives once, few, many or a size class.

d_call	j_call	v_call	clone_size	cdr3_nt	cdr3_aa
.	TRBJ2-1	TRBV7-9	.	TGTGCCAGCAGCGGATTCGGACGGAGCTCCTACAATGAGCAGTTCTTC	CASSGFGRSSYNEQFF
.	TRBJ1-6	TRBV19	.	TGTGCCAGTAGTATGGGTCGGGGAGGTCGGCAGATCCCACATTACTTTTACTATAATTCACCCCTCCACTTT	CASSMGRGGRQIPHYFYYNSPLHF
.	TRBJ2-5	TRBV18	.	TGTGCCAGCTCACCACTTCAAGAGACCCAGTACTTC	CASSPLQETQYF
.	TRBJ1-1	TRBV5-4	.	TGTGCCAGCAGCGTTCCAGGGGACACTGAAGCTTTCTTT	CASSVPGDTEAFF
.	TRBJ2-7	TRBV5-6	.	TGTGCCAGCAGCTTGCGTCCAGGAATGAACTACGAGCAGTACTTC	CASSLRPGMNYEQYF
.	TRBJ2-3	TRBV7-6	.	TGTGCCAGCAGCTTATTTTTTTCGGGGCAGCTAGATACGCAGTATTTT	CASSLFFSGQLDTQYF
.	TRBJ1-5	TRBV7-9	.	TGTGCCAGCAGCTTTGAGGAGCAGCCCCAGCATTTT	CASSFEEQPQHF
TRBD2	TRBJ2-3	TRBV7-8	once	TGTGCCAGCAGCTTAGAGGAGCGGGGGGGCGTGGATACGCAGTATTTT	CASSLEERGGVDTQYF
.	TRBJ2-1	TRBV21-1	many	TGTGCCAGCAGCAAAGATTATTCCGGGACCAGCTACAATGAGCAGTTCTTC	CASSKDYSGTSYNEQFF
.	TRBJ2-3	TRBV6-5	.	TGTGCCAGCAGTTTGCTTGGGCTGAGGGATACGCAGTATTTT	CASSLLGLRDTQYF
.	TRBJ2-7	TRBV7-9	few	TGTGCCAGCAGCATGGCCTGGGCAGGCTCCTACGAGCAGTACTTC	CASSMAWAGSYEQYF
.	TRBJ1-6	TRBV19	medium-sized	TGTGCCAGTAGTATCCTCGGGGGGAATTCACCCCTCCACTTT	CASSILGGNSPLHF
.	TRBJ1-1	TRBV20-1	.	TGCAGTGCTAGAGTTTGGTCTGAAGCTTTCTTT	CSARVWSEAFF
.	TRBJ1-2	TRBV21-1	.	TGTGCCAGCAGCCCTCGACAGGTGAGTGGCTACACCTTC	CASSPRQVSGYTF
.	TRBJ2-1	TRBV5-4	.	TGTGCCAGCAGCTTAGGCTTAGGGGGCAATGAGCAGTTCTTC	CASSLGLGGNEQFF
.	TRBJ1-4	TRBV25-1	.	TGTGCCAGCAGTGAATATTGGACTAATGAAAAACTGTTTTTT	CASSEYWTNEKLFF
.	TRBJ2-4	TRBV19	.	TGTGCCACATCAGTTTGGGGGGCCTCGGCCAAAAACATTCAGTACTTC	CATSVWGASAKNIQYF
TRBD2	TRBJ2-3	TRBV4-2	few	TGTGCCAGCAGCCAGGAAGCGGGAGAGGGCACAGATACGCAGTATTTT	CASSQEAGEGTDTQYF
.	TRBJ2-7	TRBV2	.	TGTGCCAGCTCCTCCTACGAGCAGTACTTC	CASSSYEQYF
.	TRBJ2-7	TRBV27	.	TGTGCCAGCAGTTTATCCACACACTACGAGCAGTACTTC	CASSLSTHYEQYF
TRBD2	TRBJ2-7	TRBV11-2	.	TGTGCCAGCATCGAGCGGGGAGGTTACGAGCAGTACTTC	CASIERGGYEQYF
.	TRBJ2-7	TRBV6-5	.	TGTGCCAGCAACCCGGGCGAGCAGTACTTC	CASNPGEQYF
.	TRBJ1-2	TRBV6-1	.	TGTGCCAGCAGTGACCTCTTAAACAACTATGGCTACACCTTC	CASSDLLNNYGYTF
.	TRBJ2-7	TRBV7-9	.	TGTGCCAGCAGCTTCGCTACCTCCTACGAGCAGTACTTC	CASSFATSYEQYF
TRBD2	TRBJ2-2	TRBV5-1	few	TGCGCCAGCAGCTTCCTAGCGGGGGGTTACTCCACCGGGGAGCTGTTTTTT	CASSFLAGGYSTGELFF
TRBD2	TRBJ2-1	TRBV30	.	TGTGCCTGGAGTGTACGGAGTAGCGGGGGTAGGGAGTTCTTC	CAWSVRSSGGREFF
.	TRBJ2-7	TRBV5-1	.	TGCGCCAGCAGCACAAGGGGGGAGCAGTACTTC	CASSTRGEQYF
.	TRBJ2-7	TRBV6-1	.	TGTGCCAGCAGTGAATGGCAGGGGATCTCCTACGAGCAGTACTTC	CASSEWQGISYEQYF
TRBD1	TRBJ2-7	TRBV7-9	.	TGTGCCAGCAGCGGGGGACAGGAGACCTACGAGCAGTACTTC	CASSGGQETYEQYF
.	TRBJ2-1	TRBV13	.	TGTGCCAGCAGCCGCTTTAACCTCGGCTCCTACAATGAGCAGTTCTTC	CASSRFNLGSYNEQFF
.	TRBJ2-7	TRBV2	.	TGTGCCAGCTCATCCTTCTCCTACGAGCAGTACTTC	CASSSFSYEQYF
TRBD2	TRBJ2-7	TRBV5-6	few	TGTGCCAGCAGCTTGGGGGCGGGAGCCCTCGAGCAGTACTTC	CASSLGAGALEQYF
.	TRBJ2-7	TRBV6-5	once	TGTGCCAGCGCATACCTAGCGTCCTACTCCTACGAGCAGTACTTC	CASAYLASYSYEQYF